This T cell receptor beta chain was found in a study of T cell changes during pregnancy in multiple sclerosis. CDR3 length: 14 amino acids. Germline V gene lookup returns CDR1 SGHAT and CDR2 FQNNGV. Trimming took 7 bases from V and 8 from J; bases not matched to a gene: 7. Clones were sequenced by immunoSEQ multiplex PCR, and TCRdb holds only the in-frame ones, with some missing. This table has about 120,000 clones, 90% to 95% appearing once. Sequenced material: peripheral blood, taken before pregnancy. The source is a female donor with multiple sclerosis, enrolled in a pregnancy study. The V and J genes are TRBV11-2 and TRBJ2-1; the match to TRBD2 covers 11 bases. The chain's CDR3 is CASTTSGSGYEQFF. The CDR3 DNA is TGTGCCAGCACCACTAGCGGGAGTGGGTATGAGCAGTTCTTC.